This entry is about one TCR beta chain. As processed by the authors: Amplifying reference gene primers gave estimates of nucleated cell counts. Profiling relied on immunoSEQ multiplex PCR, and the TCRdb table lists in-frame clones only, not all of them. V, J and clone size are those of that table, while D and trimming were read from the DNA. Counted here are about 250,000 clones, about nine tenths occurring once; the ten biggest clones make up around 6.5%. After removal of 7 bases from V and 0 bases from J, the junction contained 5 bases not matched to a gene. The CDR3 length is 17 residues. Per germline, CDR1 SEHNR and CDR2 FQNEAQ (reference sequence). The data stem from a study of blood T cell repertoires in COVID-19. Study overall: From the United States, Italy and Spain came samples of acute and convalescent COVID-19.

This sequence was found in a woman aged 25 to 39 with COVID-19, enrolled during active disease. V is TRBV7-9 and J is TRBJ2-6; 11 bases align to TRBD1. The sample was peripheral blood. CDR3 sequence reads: CASIGQGAVSGANVLTF. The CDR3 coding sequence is TGTGCCAGCATTGGACAGGGGGCTGTCTCTGGGGCCAACGTCCTGACTTTC.